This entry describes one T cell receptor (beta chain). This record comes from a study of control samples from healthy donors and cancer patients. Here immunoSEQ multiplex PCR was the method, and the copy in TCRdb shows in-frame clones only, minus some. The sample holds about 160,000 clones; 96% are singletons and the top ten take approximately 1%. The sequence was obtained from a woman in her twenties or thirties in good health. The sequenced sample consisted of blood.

CDR3 nucleotides: TGTGCCATCAGTGAGACCCCCTCCAAGGGGGAGCTGTTTTTT. Translation: CAISETPSKGELFF. The chain combines TRBV10-3 with TRBJ2-2; D not certain. Germline lookup yields CDR1 ENHRY and CDR2 SYGVKD. The CDR3 totals 14 residues. V lost 2 bases and J lost 8, with 12 bases in between.